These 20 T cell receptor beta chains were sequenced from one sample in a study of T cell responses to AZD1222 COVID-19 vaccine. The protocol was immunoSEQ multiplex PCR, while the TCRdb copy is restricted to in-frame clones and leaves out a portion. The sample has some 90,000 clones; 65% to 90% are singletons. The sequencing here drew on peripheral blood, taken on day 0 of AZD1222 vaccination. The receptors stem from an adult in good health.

The CDR3 spells CASSQIRHPGYGYTF. CDR3 bases: TGTGCCAGCAGCCAAATCAGGCACCCAGGCTATGGCTACACCTTC. The chain carries TRBV28 and TRBJ1-2, with unresolved D. CDR1 and CDR2 (germline): MDHEN, SYDVKM. The CDR3 sequence is 15 residues long. V lost 6 bases and J lost 4, with 18 bases in between.

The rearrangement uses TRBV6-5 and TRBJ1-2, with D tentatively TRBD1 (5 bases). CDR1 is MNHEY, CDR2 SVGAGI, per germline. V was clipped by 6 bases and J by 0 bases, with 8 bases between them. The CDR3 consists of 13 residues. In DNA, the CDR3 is TGTGCCAGCAGACCGGGACCTAACTATGGCTACACCTTC. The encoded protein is CASRPGPNYGYTF.

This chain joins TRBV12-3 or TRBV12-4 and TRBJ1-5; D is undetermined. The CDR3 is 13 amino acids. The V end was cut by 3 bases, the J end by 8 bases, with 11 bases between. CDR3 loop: CASSFAGREPQHF. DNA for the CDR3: TGTGCCAGCAGTTTCGCGGGCCGCGAGCCCCAGCATTTT.

CDR3 DNA: TGTGCCAGCAGTTTCCTCCCTGGGAGTGAGCAGTTCTTC. Translated: CASSFLPGSEQFF. The chain joins TRBV28 to TRBJ2-1; perhaps TRBD2 as D (5 bases). V lost 3 bases and J 9 bases, leaving 12 bases between the germline ends. The CDR3 spans 13 residues. CDR1 and CDR2 (germline): MDHEN, SYDVKM.

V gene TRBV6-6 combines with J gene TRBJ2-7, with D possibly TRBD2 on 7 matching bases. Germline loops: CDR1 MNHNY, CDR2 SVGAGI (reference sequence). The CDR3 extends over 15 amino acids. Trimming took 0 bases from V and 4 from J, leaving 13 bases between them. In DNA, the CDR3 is TGTGCCAGCAGTTACTCGGGGGGGCCTGGGTACGAGCAGTACTTC. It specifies CASSYSGGPGYEQYF.

The chain's CDR3 is CASSYTDRSTDTQYF. In nucleotides, the CDR3 is TGTGCCAGCAGTTACACGGACAGATCCACAGATACGCAGTATTTT. V is TRBV6-5 and J is TRBJ2-3, with D tentatively TRBD1 (6 bases). Germline CDR1 MNHEY, CDR2 SVGAGI. The CDR3 loop spans 15 amino acids. Trimming removed 2 bases at V and 2 bases at J, with 11 bases between.

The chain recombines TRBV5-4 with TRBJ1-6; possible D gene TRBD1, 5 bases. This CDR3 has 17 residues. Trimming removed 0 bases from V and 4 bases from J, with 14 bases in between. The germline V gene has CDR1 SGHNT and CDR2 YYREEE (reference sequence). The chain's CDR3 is CASSLGPGPLYNSPLHF. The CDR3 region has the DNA TGTGCCAGCAGCTTGGGGCCGGGACCCCTATATAATTCACCCCTCCACTTT.

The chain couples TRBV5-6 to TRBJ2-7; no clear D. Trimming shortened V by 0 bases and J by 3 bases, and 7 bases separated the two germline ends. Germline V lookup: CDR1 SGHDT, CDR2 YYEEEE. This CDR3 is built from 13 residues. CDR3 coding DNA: TGTGCCAGCAGCTTGGTCGAAAACTACGAGCAGTACTTC. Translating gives CASSLVENYEQYF.

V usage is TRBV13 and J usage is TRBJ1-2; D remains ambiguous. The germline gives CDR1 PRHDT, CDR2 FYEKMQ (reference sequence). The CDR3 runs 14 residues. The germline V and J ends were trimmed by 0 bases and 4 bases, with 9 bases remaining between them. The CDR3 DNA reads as TGTGCCAGCAGCTTAGGGCAGACCGTCTATGGCTACACCTTC. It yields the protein CASSLGQTVYGYTF.

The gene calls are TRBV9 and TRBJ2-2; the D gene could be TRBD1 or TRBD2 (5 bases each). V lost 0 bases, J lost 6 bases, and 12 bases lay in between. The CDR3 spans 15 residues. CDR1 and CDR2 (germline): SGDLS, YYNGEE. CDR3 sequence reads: CASSVGGMIPGELFF. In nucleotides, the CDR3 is TGTGCCAGCAGCGTAGGGGGGATGATCCCCGGGGAGCTGTTTTTT.

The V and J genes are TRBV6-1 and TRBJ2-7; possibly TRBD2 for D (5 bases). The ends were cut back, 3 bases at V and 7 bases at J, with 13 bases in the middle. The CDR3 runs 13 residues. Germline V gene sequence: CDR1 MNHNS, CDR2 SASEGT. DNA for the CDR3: TGTGCCAGCAGTGAGCAAAGGACTGGGGAGCAGTACTTC. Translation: CASSEQRTGEQYF.

CDR3 protein: CASSPPGNEQFF. The CDR3 bases are TGTGCCAGCAGTCCGCCGGGGAATGAGCAGTTCTTC. This chain links TRBV27 with TRBJ2-1, with a weak D call TRBD2 (5 bases). V dropped 5 bases and J dropped 7 bases, with 9 bases sitting between them. CDR1 and CDR2 (germline): MNHEY, SMNVEV (reference sequence). The CDR3 is made up of 12 amino acids.

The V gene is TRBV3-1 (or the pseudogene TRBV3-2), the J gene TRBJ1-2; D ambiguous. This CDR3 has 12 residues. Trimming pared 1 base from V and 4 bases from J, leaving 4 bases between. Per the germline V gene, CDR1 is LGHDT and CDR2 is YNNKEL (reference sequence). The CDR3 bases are TGTGCCAGCAGCCAAGCTTTCTATGGCTACACCTTC. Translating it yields CASSQAFYGYTF.

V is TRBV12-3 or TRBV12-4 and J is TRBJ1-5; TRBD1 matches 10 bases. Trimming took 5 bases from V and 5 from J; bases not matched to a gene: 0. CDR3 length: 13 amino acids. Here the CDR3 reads CASSGTGDQPQHF. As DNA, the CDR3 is TGTGCCAGCAGTGGGACAGGGGATCAGCCCCAGCATTTT.

In nucleotides, the CDR3 is TGTGCCAGCAGCCCCCCGAGGGACTCCACTGAAGCTTTCTTT. Translated, it gives CASSPPRDSTEAFF. This chain links TRBV11-2 with TRBJ1-1; D is perhaps TRBD1 (5 bases). Trimming cost V 5 bases and J 4 bases, with 14 bases left between them. Germline V gene data show CDR1 as SGHAT and CDR2 as FQNNGV. The CDR3 consists of 14 residues.

The CDR3 bases are TGTGCCAGCAGCTTAAGGGGACAGAGCCAAGAGACCCAGTACTTC. Translated: CASSLRGQSQETQYF. The chain recombines TRBV7-3 with TRBJ2-5; 7 bases fit TRBD1. The V and J ends lost 1 base and 1 base, in that order; junction bases with no gene match: 3. This CDR3 spans 15 amino acids. Looked up from germline, CDR1 is SGHTA and CDR2 is FQGTGA.

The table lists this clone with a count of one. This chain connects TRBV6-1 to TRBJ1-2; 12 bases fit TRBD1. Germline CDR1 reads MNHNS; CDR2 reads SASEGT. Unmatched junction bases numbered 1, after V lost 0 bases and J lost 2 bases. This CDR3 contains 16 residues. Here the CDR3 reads CASSEAGQGANYGYTF. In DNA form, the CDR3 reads TGTGCCAGCAGTGAAGCGGGACAGGGGGCGAACTATGGCTACACCTTC.

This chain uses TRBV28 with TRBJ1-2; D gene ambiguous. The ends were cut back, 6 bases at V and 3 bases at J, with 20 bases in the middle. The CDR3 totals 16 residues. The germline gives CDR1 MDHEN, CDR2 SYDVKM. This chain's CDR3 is CASSPRLYWTDYGYTF. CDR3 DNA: TGTGCCAGCAGCCCCCGCCTTTATTGGACGGACTATGGCTACACCTTC.

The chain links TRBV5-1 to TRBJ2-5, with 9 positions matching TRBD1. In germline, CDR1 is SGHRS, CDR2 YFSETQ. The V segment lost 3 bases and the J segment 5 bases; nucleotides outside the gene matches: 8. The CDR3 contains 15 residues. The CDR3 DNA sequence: TGCGCCAGCAGCTATGGACAGGGGATAGGGGAGACCCAGTACTTC. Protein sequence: CASSYGQGIGETQYF.

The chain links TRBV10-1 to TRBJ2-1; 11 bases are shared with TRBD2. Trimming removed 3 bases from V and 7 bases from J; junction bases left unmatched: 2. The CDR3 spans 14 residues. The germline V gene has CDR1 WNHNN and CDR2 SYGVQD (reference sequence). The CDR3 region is CASSDTSGRNEQFF. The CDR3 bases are TGCGCCAGCAGTGATACTAGCGGGAGAAATGAGCAGTTCTTC.